The clone carrying this T cell receptor (beta chain) was counted many times. TCRdb reprocessed the RACE reads with MiXCR, giving one entry per CDR3 protein. The top ten clones hold under 3% of a sample with approximately 400,000 distinct CDR3 sequences, about 4.4% of them seen once. These data are taken from a study of human T cells and chemical hapten exposure. At the level of the study: The upper back received 0.01% DPC by patch testing, with results read at 6 days.

As to time point: patch test 1, 2 weeks after DPC sensitization. The treatment here: therapeutic diphenylcyclopropenone sensitization with weekly scalp DPC. Alopecia patients, 18 to 70 years old and DPC-suitable, served as donors. V lost 8 bases, J lost 4 bases, and 12 bases stayed unmatched. Germline V gene lookup returns CDR1 SEHNR and CDR2 FQNEAQ (reference sequence). The CDR3 contains 15 residues. Sequences were derived from whole blood, sampled in connection with sensitization to the hapten diphenylcyclopropenone (DPC). This receptor was taken from a woman between 45 and 65 years old with alopecia areata. Some clones in this sample may be carry-over from other donors' samples. This sequence joins TRBV7-9 and TRBJ2-5, with 8 bases identical to TRBD1. The CDR3 protein is CASGIVQGVVETQYF. CDR3 sequence (DNA): TGTGCCAGCGGGATTGTACAGGGGGTTGTAGAGACCCAGTACTTC.